This passage covers 27 T cell receptor beta chains from one sample sequenced in a study of T-cell memory formation after mild COVID-19. TCRdb re-called the 5' RACE reads with MiXCR, one entry per CDR3 protein. The data hold about 110,000 distinct CDR3 sequences, with 15% to 20% observed a single time. Sequences were obtained from PBMCs or a T cell subset sorted from them (not recorded which). Every receptor here comes from an adult woman who had mild COVID-19 (a few samples of this study predate the infection). Cell type and time point are not known.

The genes are TRBV7-9 and TRBJ1-1, with unresolved D. CDR1 is SEHNR, CDR2 FQNEAQ, per germline (reference sequence). This CDR3 region has 12 residues. The V and J ends lost 1 base and 7 bases respectively, with 7 bases between them. For the CDR3, the DNA is TGTGCCAGCAGCTTAGAGGGATTTGAAGCTTTCTTT. Translating gives CASSLEGFEAFF.

The chain carries TRBV29-1 and TRBJ2-7; 7 nucleotides match TRBD1. The CDR3 extends over 14 amino acids. Germline CDR1 reads SQVTM; CDR2 reads ANQGSEA. V was clipped by 5 bases and J by 1 base; unmatched bases: 8. DNA of the CDR3: TGCAGCGTTCTCCGGGACAGAGTATCCTACGAGCAGTACTTC. Translation: CSVLRDRVSYEQYF.

J is TRBJ2-3 and V is TRBV20-1; 7 bases agree with TRBD2. V trimming: 3 bases; J trimming: 2 bases; junction bases outside the gene matches: 20. The CDR3 has 19 residues. Germline lookup yields CDR1 DFQATT and CDR2 SNEGSKA (reference sequence). CDR3: CSASSGDEGLADPTDTQYF. Written as DNA, the CDR3 is TGCAGTGCTAGCAGTGGGGACGAGGGGCTAGCGGACCCCACAGATACGCAGTATTTT.

This clonotype came up a few times. V and J are TRBV9 and TRBJ1-1; no clear D gene. Germline V CDR1 and CDR2: SGDLS, YYNGEE. The CDR3 covers 12 residues. V shed 4 bases and J shed 7 bases, with 11 bases lying between them. The CDR3 spells CASSPLANEAFF. The CDR3 region has the DNA TGTGCCAGCAGCCCATTGGCAAATGAAGCTTTCTTT. The full variable domain, completed using reference TRBV9 and TRBJ1-1, is DSGVTQTPKHLITATGQRVTLRCSPRSGDLSVYWYQQSLDQGLQFLIQYYNGEERAKGNILERFSAQQFPDLHSELNLSSLELGDSALYFCASSPLANEAFFGQGTRLTVV.

The J gene is TRBJ1-2, the V gene TRBV3-1; D is possibly TRBD1 (6 bases). Trimming took 5 bases from V and 4 from J, leaving 14 bases between them. The CDR3 extends over 14 amino acids. In germline, CDR1 is LGHDT, CDR2 YNNKEL (reference sequence). The chain's CDR3 is CASSIPGAGYGYTF. CDR3 coding DNA: TGTGCCAGCAGCATTCCAGGGGCTGGCTATGGCTACACCTTC.

The chain recombines TRBV4-2 with TRBJ2-1, with D maybe TRBD2 (5 bases). This CDR3 has 15 residues. V gave up 0 bases and J gave up 1 base, with 7 bases separating them. Germline V gene lookup returns CDR1 LGHNA and CDR2 YNFKEQ. The CDR3 spells CASSQDWTSYNEQFF. CDR3 sequence (DNA): TGTGCCAGCAGCCAAGATTGGACTTCCTACAATGAGCAGTTCTTC.

The rearrangement uses TRBV7-9 and TRBJ1-1; D may be TRBD1 (6 bases). Trimming took 1 base from V and 8 from J, leaving 14 bases between them. Germline CDR1 SEHNR, CDR2 FQNEAQ (reference sequence). CDR3 length: 14 residues. The CDR3 sequence: CASSLGGGVSEAFF. CDR3 bases: TGTGCCAGCAGCTTAGGAGGGGGGGTCTCAGAAGCTTTCTTT.

The chain combines TRBV5-1 with TRBJ1-1; D is uncertain. Germline CDR1 is SGHRS and CDR2 is YFSETQ. The germline V and J ends were trimmed by 3 bases and 1 base, with 7 bases remaining between them. CDR3 length: 13 amino acids. In DNA form, the CDR3 reads TGCGCCAGCAGCTACGATCAGAACACTGAAGCTTTCTTT. Protein product: CASSYDQNTEAFF. The full variable domain, in which reference TRBV5-1 and TRBJ1-1 provide the parts outside the CDR3, is KAGVTQTPRYLIKTRGQQVTLSCSPISGHRSVSWYQQTPGQGLQFLFEYFSETQRNKGNFPGRFSGRQFSNSRSEMNVSTLELGDSALYLCASSYDQNTEAFFGQGTRLTVV.

This clonotype was found a few times. This chain connects TRBV5-1 to TRBJ2-7; the match to TRBD2 covers 10 bases. Germline V gene sequence: CDR1 SGHRS, CDR2 YFSETQ. This CDR3 region has 15 residues. V shed 0 bases, J shed 0 bases, and the junction held 0 bases outside the gene matches. In DNA form, the CDR3 reads TGCGCCAGCAGCTTGGTAGCGGGGGGCTCCTACGAGCAGTACTTC. Translation: CASSLVAGGSYEQYF.

A few counts support this clonotype. This chain uses TRBV20-1 with TRBJ1-1; the D gene is possibly TRBD1 (5 bases). CDR1 and CDR2 from the germline V gene are DFQATT and SNEGSKA (reference sequence). The CDR3 length is 12 residues. Deletions cut 4 bases from V and 6 bases from J, with 12 bases between. CDR3 sequence reads: CSAKPQGPEAFF. As DNA, the CDR3 is TGCAGTGCTAAACCCCAGGGTCCTGAAGCTTTCTTT.

This clonotype was recorded a few times. The CDR3 reads CASSLAWLVERARNEQFF. The DNA of the CDR3 is TGTGCCAGCAGCTTAGCTTGGTTAGTTGAGCGGGCTCGCAATGAGCAGTTCTTC. The gene calls are TRBV7-8 and TRBJ2-1; weak D call: TRBD2 (6 bases). The CDR3 is made up of 18 amino acids. Looked up from germline, CDR1 is SGHVS and CDR2 is FQNEAQ. V dropped 0 bases and J dropped 6 bases, with 21 bases sitting between them.

The chain is built from TRBV6-2 or TRBV6-3 and TRBJ2-7; 14 bases align to TRBD2. The CDR3 has 17 residues. Unmatched junction bases numbered 13, after V lost 9 bases and J lost 3 bases. Per the germline V gene, CDR1 is MNHEY and CDR2 is SVGEGT. The CDR3 DNA sequence: TGTGCCAGTAAACCGGGACTAGCGGGAGTATTGGGCTACGAGCAGTACTTC. Its translation: CASKPGLAGVLGYEQYF.

In its sample, this clonotype was seen a few times. The chain joins TRBV27 to TRBJ2-3; 11 bases align to TRBD1. V trimming: 2 bases; J trimming: 4 bases; junction bases outside the gene matches: 5. The CDR3 loop spans 16 amino acids. Germline values: CDR1 MNHEY, CDR2 SMNVEV (reference sequence). The CDR3, as DNA: TGTGCCAGCAGTTTACGGGGACAGGGGGTTCCAGATACGCAGTATTTT. This translates into CASSLRGQGVPDTQYF.

This clonotype showed up just a few times. The V and J genes are TRBV27 and TRBJ2-7, with D tentatively TRBD1 (5 bases). CDR1 is MNHEY, CDR2 SMNVEV, per germline (reference sequence). The CDR3 is made up of 13 amino acids. The V end lost 7 bases, the J end lost 7 bases, and 17 bases lay between the germline ends. The CDR3, as DNA: TGTGCCAGCACCTTCTCCTGGGGCCATGAGCAGTACTTC. This codes for CASTFSWGHEQYF.

Only a few counts were recorded for this clonotype. The chain uses TRBV7-6 and TRBJ1-1; D ambiguous. Between the trimmed V and J ends, which lost 5 bases and 7 bases, there was a span of 5 bases. CDR3 length equals 10 residues. CDR1 SGHVS and CDR2 FNYEAQ come from the germline V gene. CDR3 in DNA: TGTGCCAGCAGCCTTTATGAAGCTTTCTTT. Protein product: CASSLYEAFF.

The V and J genes are TRBV7-9 and TRBJ1-1, with D uncertain. Trimming took off 5 bases at V and 7 bases at J, with 8 bases between the two ends. Germline lookup yields CDR1 SEHNR and CDR2 FQNEAQ (reference sequence). The CDR3 totals 11 residues. Here the CDR3 reads CASSLTNEAFF. The CDR3 coding sequence is TGTGCCAGCAGCCTAACTAATGAAGCTTTCTTT.

A few counts support this clonotype. The gene calls are TRBV9 and TRBJ2-1; possible D gene TRBD1, 6 bases. Germline assignment: CDR1 SGDLS and CDR2 YYNGEE. This CDR3 has 15 amino acids. V lost 0 bases to trimming and J lost 7 bases, with 14 bases between them. CDR3 coding DNA: TGTGCCAGCAGCGTAGGCGAGACAGGTATGAATGAGCAGTTCTTC. This encodes CASSVGETGMNEQFF.

This clonotype was seen more than once but under ten times. CDR3 DNA sequence: TGTGCCAGCAGCACTGCTGCCTCCCCGGGGACCTACGAGCAGTACTTC. Translation: CASSTAASPGTYEQYF. V is TRBV9 and J is TRBJ2-7; the D gene is possibly TRBD2 (5 bases). The germline V gene encodes CDR1 SGDLS and CDR2 YYNGEE. This CDR3 has 16 residues. Trimming took off 4 bases at V and 2 bases at J, with 19 bases between the two ends.

As to this clonotype: A much larger clone is a single base away; this may be a read error. This chain connects TRBV6-4 to TRBJ2-3, with D perhaps matching TRBD2 (6 bases). CDR1 is MRHNA and CDR2 is SNTAGT in the germline V gene. V was shortened by 5 bases and J by 2 bases, with 8 bases between the two germline ends. The CDR3 runs 13 residues. The CDR3 DNA reads TGTGCCAGCAGTAGGAGGGACACAGATACGCAGTATTTT. Its protein product is CASSRRDTDTQYF.

The sample holds a few counts of this clonotype. This chain joins TRBV12-5 and TRBJ2-1; tentatively, D is TRBD2 (5 bases). The V and J ends lost 0 bases and 7 bases respectively, with 7 bases between them. CDR3 size: 13 residues. Germline-derived CDR1 and CDR2 are LGHNT and FRNRAP. The CDR3 DNA reads TGTGCTAGTGGTTTGGTACTAGGGAATGAGCAGTTCTTC. This sequence encodes CASGLVLGNEQFF.

This clonotype was seen repeatedly, ten times or more. The V and J genes are TRBV30 and TRBJ2-1; D is unclear. V gave up 0 bases and J gave up 6 bases, with 9 bases separating them. Germline V gene sequence: CDR1 GTSNPN, CDR2 SVGIG (reference sequence). The CDR3 is 13 residues long. The CDR3 loop is CAWSVGLGNEQFF. The CDR3 nucleotides are TGTGCCTGGAGTGTAGGGCTTGGCAATGAGCAGTTCTTC.

This clonotype was seen a handful of times. The chain combines TRBV13 with TRBJ2-1; D remains ambiguous. The germline V gene has CDR1 PRHDT and CDR2 FYEKMQ (reference sequence). The length of the CDR3 is 13 residues. Trimming removed 6 bases from V and 8 bases from J, with 14 bases in between. DNA for the CDR3: TGTGCCAGCAGTTTAATTACGGGCGATGAGCAGTTCTTC. Encoded protein: CASSLITGDEQFF.

This clonotype has just a few counts. The rearrangement links TRBV6-2 or TRBV6-3 to TRBJ2-2; D uncertain. Trimming pared 3 bases from V and 4 bases from J, leaving 6 bases between. This CDR3 has 13 residues. CDR1 is MNHEY, CDR2 SVGEGT, per germline. CDR3 nucleotides: TGTGCCAGCAGTTATCCGATCACCGGGGAGCTGTTTTTT. This gives the protein CASSYPITGELFF.

This clonotype was seen only a few times. V and J are TRBV7-9 and TRBJ2-7, with 14 bases fitting TRBD2. This CDR3 contains 17 residues. From germline, CDR1 is SEHNR and CDR2 FQNEAQ (reference sequence). J gave up 2 bases and V 5 bases, and 8 bases lay outside the gene matches. CDR3 sequence reads: CASSLAPGLAGAYEQYF. The CDR3 bases are TGTGCCAGCAGCCTCGCCCCGGGACTAGCGGGAGCCTACGAGCAGTACTTC.

The rearrangement uses TRBV9 and TRBJ2-7; no clear D. This CDR3 spans 15 amino acids. The V gene lost 0 bases and the J gene lost 4 bases, with 14 bases spanning the gap. The germline CDR1 and CDR2 sequences are SGDLS and YYNGEE. The CDR3 region has the DNA TGTGCCAGCAGCGTAGAAAATCAACCCTTTTACGAGCAGTACTTC. It translates to CASSVENQPFYEQYF.

The J gene is TRBJ2-1, the V gene TRBV7-9; D is perhaps TRBD1 or TRBD2 (6 bases each). The CDR3 has 14 amino acids. Germline CDR1 SEHNR, CDR2 FQNEAQ (reference sequence). V dropped 5 bases and J dropped 9 bases, with 17 bases sitting between them. In nucleotides, the CDR3 is TGTGCCAGCAGCCCCCATAGGGGGGTGGGTGAGCAGTTCTTC. This encodes CASSPHRGVGEQFF.

This clonotype was recorded a few times. This rearrangement joins TRBV12-3 or TRBV12-4 to TRBJ2-5; TRBD2 agrees at 15 bases. The ends lost 5 bases at V and 3 bases at J; junction bases unmatched: 7. CDR3 size: 17 residues. The CDR3 is CASSRTSGGVIEETQYF. CDR3 sequence (DNA): TGTGCCAGCAGTCGGACTAGCGGGGGGGTGATAGAAGAGACCCAGTACTTC.